The 17 T cell receptor beta chains presented below share a single source sample, sequenced in a study of blood T cells in healthy people across ages. A second roughly 6 to 11 cycle PCR used barcoded and J-beta primers. Using its own MiXCR run on the 5' RACE reads, TCRdb lists one record per CDR3 protein. The sample lists some 1,500,000 distinct CDR3 sequences, roughly two fifths occurring once. Sequencing used blood. Source of these receptors: a woman younger than 30 in good health.

This rearrangement joins TRBV7-9 to TRBJ1-6, with D unresolved. Germline V gene sequence: CDR1 SEHNR, CDR2 FQNEAQ (reference sequence). The V end was cut by 5 bases, the J end by 7 bases, with 12 bases between. This CDR3 region has 14 residues. The CDR3 reads CASSQLRRNSPLHF. The CDR3 bases are TGTGCCAGCAGCCAGCTACGGAGAAATTCACCCCTCCACTTT.

This sequence joins TRBV28 and TRBJ2-2; D unresolved. This CDR3 has 13 residues. V lost 10 bases to trimming and J lost 3 bases, with 12 bases between them. CDR1 MDHEN and CDR2 SYDVKM come from the germline V gene. For the CDR3, the DNA is TGTGCCACCCGATCGCCGGACACCGGGGAGCTGTTTTTT. Its translation is CATRSPDTGELFF.

This clonotype was counted between two and nine times. This chain joins TRBV12-3 or TRBV12-4 and TRBJ1-2, with 10 positions matching TRBD1. Trimming cost V 2 bases and J 7 bases; bases outside gene matches: 4. This CDR3 spans 14 amino acids. The CDR3 sequence: CASSLRQGAFGYTF. The CDR3 DNA reads as TGTGCCAGCAGTTTAAGACAGGGGGCCTTTGGCTACACCTTC.

The chain recombines TRBV5-1 with TRBJ2-7, with D unresolved. This CDR3 is 15 amino acids long. CDR1 SGHRS and CDR2 YFSETQ come from the germline V gene. The V gene lost 0 bases and the J gene lost 3 bases, with 13 bases spanning the gap. This CDR3 reads CASSLVPSSGYEQYF. CDR3 in DNA: TGCGCCAGCAGCTTGGTCCCGAGCTCGGGCTACGAGCAGTACTTC.

The V gene is TRBV7-2, the J gene TRBJ2-7; 8 nucleotides line up with TRBD2. The J call is in doubt because the DNA end fits TRBJ2-5 better. CDR3 length equals 14 residues. Germline V gene data show CDR1 as SGHTA and CDR2 as FQGNSA. CDR3 DNA sequence: TGTGCCAGCAGCGCTCGACTAGCGATGGAGACCCAGTACTTC. Translated, it gives CASSARLAMETQYF.

The chain uses TRBV7-2 and TRBJ1-1; D is uncertain. Between the trimmed V and J ends, which lost 5 bases and 1 base, there was a span of 14 bases. Germline lookup yields CDR1 SGHTA and CDR2 FQGNSA. The CDR3 loop spans 15 amino acids. The CDR3 nucleotides read TGTGCCAGCAGCCGATGGGCCCTCGGGAACACTGAAGCTTTCTTT. Translation: CASSRWALGNTEAFF.

The table lists this clonotype with a few counts. This chain uses TRBV4-2 with TRBJ2-3; 9 bases fit TRBD2. V was clipped by 7 bases and J by 2 bases; unmatched bases: 4. The length of the CDR3 is 14 residues. The germline gives CDR1 LGHNA, CDR2 YNFKEQ. CDR3 amino acids: CASTSGGTTDTQYF. CDR3 coding DNA: TGTGCCAGCACCAGCGGGGGGACCACAGATACGCAGTATTTT.

The chain combines TRBV29-1 with TRBJ2-1; 7 bases are shared with TRBD2. V dropped 6 bases and J dropped 10; count of bases not matched to a gene: 15. Germline values: CDR1 SQVTM, CDR2 ANQGSEA. The CDR3 is 14 amino acids. The CDR3 loop is CSVAWTSQNGEQFF. CDR3 DNA: TGCAGCGTGGCGTGGACTAGTCAGAATGGAGAGCAGTTCTTC.

In this sample, this clonotype turned up a few times. The V and J genes are TRBV7-2 and TRBJ2-1; D not resolved. From germline, CDR1 is SGHTA and CDR2 FQGNSA. Trimming pared 2 bases from V and 1 base from J, leaving 12 bases between. The CDR3 sequence is 16 residues long. In DNA form, the CDR3 reads TGTGCCAGCAGCTTATTTCCCCAGTCGTCCTACAATGAGCAGTTCTTC. It specifies CASSLFPQSSYNEQFF.

The J gene is TRBJ2-3, the V gene TRBV4-3; D is possibly TRBD1 (6 bases). The CDR3 runs 15 residues. Per the germline V gene, CDR1 is LGHNA and CDR2 is YSLEER. Trimming removed 4 bases at V and 4 bases at J, with 15 bases between. The CDR3: CASSLGGRVADTQYF. The CDR3 DNA sequence: TGCGCCAGCAGCCTAGGGGGAAGGGTCGCAGATACGCAGTATTTT.

This sequence joins TRBV9 and TRBJ1-3; D remains unclear. The CDR3 is 14 residues long. From germline, CDR1 is SGDLS and CDR2 YYNGEE. With 4 bases removed from V and 4 bases from J, the gap between germline ends came to 12 bases. The CDR3 DNA reads TGTGCCAGCAGCCCCCACAGATCCGGAAACACCATATATTTT. Protein sequence: CASSPHRSGNTIYF.

This clonotype occurred many times. Sequence at one end of the junction differs from germline and may be a read error. This chain joins TRBV12-3 or TRBV12-4 and TRBJ1-4; no firm D call. This CDR3 has 13 amino acids. The CDR3: CASSGGTNEKLFF. CDR3 DNA: TGCGCCAGCAGTGGAGGAACTAATGAAAAACTGTTTTTT.

The chain joins TRBV14 to TRBJ2-1; 8 bases are shared with TRBD1. This CDR3 spans 15 amino acids. J gave up 13 bases and V 0 bases, and 11 bases lay outside the gene matches. Germline V lookup: CDR1 SGHDN, CDR2 FVKESK. CDR3 sequence: CASSQELDTGGRQFF. The CDR3 nucleotides read TGTGCCAGCAGCCAAGAACTTGACACAGGGGGTCGACAGTTCTTC.

The chain joins TRBV6-1 to TRBJ1-1; 11 nucleotides match TRBD1. The CDR3 is made up of 14 amino acids. Germline V gene lookup returns CDR1 MNHNS and CDR2 SASEGT. The V segment lost 4 bases and the J segment 7 bases; nucleotides outside the gene matches: 5. The CDR3 DNA reads TGTGCCAGCAGTGTCGGACAGGGGGCGAATGAAGCTTTCTTT. This sequence encodes CASSVGQGANEAFF.

There are a few counts of this clonotype. The chain recombines TRBV7-9 with TRBJ1-1; 9 positions agree with TRBD1. Germline V gene sequence: CDR1 SEHNR, CDR2 FQNEAQ (reference sequence). Trimming took 7 bases from V and 11 from J; bases not matched to a gene: 11. This CDR3 is built from 13 residues. The CDR3 loop reads CASTLGQGPEAFF. In DNA, the CDR3 is TGTGCCAGCACCCTAGGACAGGGGCCGGAGGCTTTCTTT.

The rearrangement uses TRBV5-1 and TRBJ2-5; D unclear. The better agreement between TRBJ2-7 and the DNA end casts doubt on the J call. The length of the CDR3 is 14 residues. Germline V gene data show CDR1 as SGHRS and CDR2 as YFSETQ. The CDR3 here is CASSFPGPPHEQYF. Written as DNA, the CDR3 is TGCGCCAGCAGCTTTCCCGGGCCCCCCCACGAGCAGTACTTC.

In this sample, this clonotype turned up a few times. The rearrangement links TRBV12-5 to TRBJ2-1, with 12 bases that match TRBD2. V was pared by 7 bases and J by 7 bases, with 14 bases of the junction left unmatched. The CDR3 is made up of 17 amino acids. Germline CDR1 is LGHNT and CDR2 is FRNRAP. DNA for the CDR3: TGTGCTAGTGTCTTAGGACTAGCGGGGTCGTTACGGAATGAGCAGTTCTTC. Amino acid sequence: CASVLGLAGSLRNEQFF.